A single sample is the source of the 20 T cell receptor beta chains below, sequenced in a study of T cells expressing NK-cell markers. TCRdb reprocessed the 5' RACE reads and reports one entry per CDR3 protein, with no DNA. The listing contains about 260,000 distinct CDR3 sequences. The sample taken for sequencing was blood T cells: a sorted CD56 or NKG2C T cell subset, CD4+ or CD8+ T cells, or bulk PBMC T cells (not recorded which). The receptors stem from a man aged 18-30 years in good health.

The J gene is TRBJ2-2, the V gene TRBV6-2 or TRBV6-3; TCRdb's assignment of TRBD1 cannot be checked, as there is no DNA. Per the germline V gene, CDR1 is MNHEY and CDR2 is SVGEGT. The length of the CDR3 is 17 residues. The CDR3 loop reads CASSYSPRDRVAGELFF.

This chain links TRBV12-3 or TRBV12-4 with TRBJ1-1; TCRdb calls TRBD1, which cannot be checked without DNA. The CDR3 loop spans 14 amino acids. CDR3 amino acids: CASSLASRGTEAFF.

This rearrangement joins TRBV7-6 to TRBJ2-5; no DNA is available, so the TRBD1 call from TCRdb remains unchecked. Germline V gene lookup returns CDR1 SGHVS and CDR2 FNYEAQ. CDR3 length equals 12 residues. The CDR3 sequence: CASGKQGETQYF.

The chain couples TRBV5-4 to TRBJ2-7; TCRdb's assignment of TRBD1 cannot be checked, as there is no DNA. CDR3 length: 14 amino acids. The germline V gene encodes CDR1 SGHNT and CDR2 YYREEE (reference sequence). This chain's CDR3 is CASSSPGPTYEQYF.

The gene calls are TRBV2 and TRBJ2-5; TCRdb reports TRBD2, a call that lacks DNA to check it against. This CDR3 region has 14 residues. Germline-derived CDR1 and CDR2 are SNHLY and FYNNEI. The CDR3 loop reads CATQTRDSQETQYF. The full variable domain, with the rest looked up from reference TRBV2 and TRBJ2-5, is EPEVTQTPSHQVTQMGQEVILRCVPISNHLYFYWYRQILGQKVEFLVSFYNNEISEKSEIFDDQFSVERPDGSNFTLKIRSTKLEDSAMYFCATQTRDSQETQYFGPGTRLLVL.

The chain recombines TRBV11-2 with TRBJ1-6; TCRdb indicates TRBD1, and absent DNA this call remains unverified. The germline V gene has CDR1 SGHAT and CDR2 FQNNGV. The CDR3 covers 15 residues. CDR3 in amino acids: CASSFLTGGGSPLHF.

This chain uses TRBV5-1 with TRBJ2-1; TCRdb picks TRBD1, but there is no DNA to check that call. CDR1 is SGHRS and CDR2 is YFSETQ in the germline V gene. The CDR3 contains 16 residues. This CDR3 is CASSLVPGRNYNEQFF.

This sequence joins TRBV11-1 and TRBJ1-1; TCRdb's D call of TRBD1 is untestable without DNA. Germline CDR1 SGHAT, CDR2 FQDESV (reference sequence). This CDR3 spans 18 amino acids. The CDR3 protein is CASSLNPTDTMGNTEAFF.

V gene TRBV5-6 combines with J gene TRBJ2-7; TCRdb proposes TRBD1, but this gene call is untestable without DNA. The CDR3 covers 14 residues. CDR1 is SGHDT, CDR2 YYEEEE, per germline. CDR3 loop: CASSRRQTTYEQYF.

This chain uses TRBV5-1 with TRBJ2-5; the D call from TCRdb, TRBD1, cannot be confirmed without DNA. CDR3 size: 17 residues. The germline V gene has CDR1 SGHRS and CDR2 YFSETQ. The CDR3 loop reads CASSSLQSIRGQETQYF.

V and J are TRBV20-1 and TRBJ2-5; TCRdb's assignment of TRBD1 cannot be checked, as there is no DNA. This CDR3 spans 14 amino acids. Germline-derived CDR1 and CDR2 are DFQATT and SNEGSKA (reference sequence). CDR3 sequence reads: CRGAPRKDKETQYF.

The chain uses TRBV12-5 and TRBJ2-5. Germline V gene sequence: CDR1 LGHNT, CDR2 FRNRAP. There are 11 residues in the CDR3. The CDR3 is CASGYEETQYF.

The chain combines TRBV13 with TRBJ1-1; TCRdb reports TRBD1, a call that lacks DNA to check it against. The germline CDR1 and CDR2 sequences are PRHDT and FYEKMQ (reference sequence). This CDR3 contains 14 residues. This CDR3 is CASRQGGGYPEAFF.

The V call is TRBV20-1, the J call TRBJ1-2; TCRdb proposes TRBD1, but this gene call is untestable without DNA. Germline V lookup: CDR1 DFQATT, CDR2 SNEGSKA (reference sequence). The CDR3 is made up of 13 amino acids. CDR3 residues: CSARTGQIYGYTF.

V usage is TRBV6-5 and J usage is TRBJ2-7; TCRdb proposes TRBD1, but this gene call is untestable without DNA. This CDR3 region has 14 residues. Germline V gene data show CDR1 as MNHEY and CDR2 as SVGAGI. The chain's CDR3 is CASRFRDGPYEQYF.

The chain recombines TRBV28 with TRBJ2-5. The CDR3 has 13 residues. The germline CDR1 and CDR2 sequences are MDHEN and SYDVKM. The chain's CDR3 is CASTSGRKETQYF.

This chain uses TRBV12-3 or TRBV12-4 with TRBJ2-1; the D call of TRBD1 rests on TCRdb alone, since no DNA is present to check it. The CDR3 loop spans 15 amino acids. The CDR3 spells CASSPRQVSYNEQFF.

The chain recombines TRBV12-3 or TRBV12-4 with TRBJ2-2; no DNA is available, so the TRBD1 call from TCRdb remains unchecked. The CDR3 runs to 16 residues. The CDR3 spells CASTPGPGGGTGELFF.

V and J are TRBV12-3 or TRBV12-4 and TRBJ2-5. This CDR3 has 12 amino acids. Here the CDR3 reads CASGLAEETQYF.

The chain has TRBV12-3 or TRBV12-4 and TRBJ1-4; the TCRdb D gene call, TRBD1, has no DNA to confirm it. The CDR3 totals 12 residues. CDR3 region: CASSPRREKLFF.